A single sample is the source of the 17 T cell receptor beta chains below, sequenced in a study of cytomegalovirus exposure and HLA in healthy donors. Researchers ran the PCR with 60 Vbeta and 13 Jbeta primers. The repertoire was sequenced with immunoSEQ multiplex PCR; TCRdb's copy has only in-frame clones and lacks some. This sample yields roughly 100,000 clones, of which about 9.4% are seen a single time; 5.8% belongs to the top ten. The material sequenced was PBMCs. These receptors all stem from a man aged 35 to 55 in good health and CMV-seropositive.

This clone was counted a few times. V gene TRBV18 combines with J gene TRBJ2-2, with TRBD1 matching over 9 bases. The length of the CDR3 is 15 residues. The J segment lost 3 bases and the V segment lost 4 bases, leaving 3 bases of the junction unmatched. Germline loops: CDR1 KGHSH, CDR2 LQKENI. As DNA, the CDR3 is TGTGCCAGCTCACAAACAGGGGGCGACACCGGGGAGCTGTTTTTT. As protein: CASSQTGGDTGELFF.

This clone was observed a few times. J is TRBJ1-1 and V is TRBV29-1; TRBD1 matches 7 bases. V was pared by 2 bases and J by 1 base, with 1 base of the junction left unmatched. Germline CDR1 reads SQVTM; CDR2 reads ANQGSEA. The CDR3 covers 13 residues. CDR3 amino acids: CSVERQGNTEAFF. The CDR3 DNA reads TGCAGCGTTGAACGACAGGGGAACACTGAAGCTTTCTTT.

There are a few counts of this clone. The chain combines TRBV6-5 with TRBJ1-2; D may be TRBD1 (5 bases). V was shortened by 0 bases and J by 4 bases, with 9 bases between the two germline ends. The CDR3 covers 14 residues. Per germline, CDR1 MNHEY and CDR2 SVGAGI. The CDR3 protein is CASSYSGRLYGYTF. CDR3 in DNA: TGTGCCAGCAGTTACTCGGGGCGACTCTATGGCTACACCTTC.

The table lists this clone with a few counts. V usage is TRBV13 and J usage is TRBJ2-5; D unresolved. The CDR3 runs to 13 residues. The germline V and J ends were trimmed by 6 bases and 3 bases, with 11 bases remaining between them. CDR1 is PRHDT and CDR2 is FYEKMQ in the germline V gene (reference sequence). The CDR3 protein is CASSYHTEETQYF. The CDR3 coding sequence is TGTGCCAGCAGTTATCATACTGAAGAGACCCAGTACTTC.

The V and J genes are TRBV7-2 and TRBJ1-2; D unresolved. The CDR3 is 14 residues long. CDR1 SGHTA and CDR2 FQGNSA come from the germline V gene. The ends were cut back, 0 bases at V and 0 bases at J, with 5 bases in the middle. The CDR3 region is CASSLATANYGYTF. CDR3 nucleotides: TGTGCCAGCAGCTTAGCAACAGCTAACTATGGCTACACCTTC.

This clone was picked up many times. The chain carries TRBV7-2 and TRBJ2-5, with 8 bases lining up with TRBD1. The CDR3 spans 16 residues. The germline gives CDR1 SGHTA, CDR2 FQGNSA. V shed 5 bases and J 8 bases; nucleotides not matched to a gene: 16. CDR3 coding DNA: TGTGCCAGCAGCCCTACCATGCAGGGGGCCACCGCAACCCAGTACTTC. Its protein is CASSPTMQGATATQYF.

This chain joins TRBV4-3 and TRBJ2-7; 13 bases align to TRBD2. The CDR3 totals 15 residues. In germline, CDR1 is LGHNA, CDR2 YSLEER. V was pared by 0 bases and J by 6 bases, with 2 bases of the junction left unmatched. Here the CDR3 reads CASSQDRLAGGEQYF. The CDR3 DNA reads TGCGCCAGCAGCCAAGATAGACTAGCGGGAGGCGAGCAGTACTTC.

This chain uses TRBV18 with TRBJ2-1; perhaps TRBD1 as D (5 bases). The CDR3 consists of 16 residues. CDR1 is KGHSH, CDR2 LQKENI, per germline. The V end lost 1 base, the J end lost 0 bases, and 10 bases lay between the germline ends. The CDR3 sequence: CASSPQGLGSYNEQFF. Written as DNA, the CDR3 is TGTGCCAGCTCACCACAGGGGTTGGGCTCCTACAATGAGCAGTTCTTC.

This clone has a handful of counts. V and J are TRBV23-1 and TRBJ2-7, with 15 bases matching TRBD2. TRBV23-1 is an ORF, with its function uncertain. CDR3 length: 15 amino acids. J was trimmed by 4 bases and V by 8 bases; bases with no gene match: 6. This CDR3 reads CASSLGLAGGYEQYF. The CDR3 coding sequence is TGCGCCAGCTCACTAGGACTAGCGGGAGGGTACGAGCAGTACTTC.

J is TRBJ2-5 and V is TRBV5-6; D uncertain. This CDR3 contains 11 residues. The germline V gene encodes CDR1 SGHDT and CDR2 YYEEEE. V dropped 5 bases and J dropped 2 bases, with 4 bases sitting between them. The CDR3 nucleotides are TGTGCCAGCAGATCACAAGAGACCCAGTACTTC. Translation gives CASRSQETQYF.

This clone was observed a few times. The chain recombines TRBV25-1 with TRBJ2-5; possibly TRBD1 for D (6 bases). Germline values: CDR1 MGHDK, CDR2 SYGVNS. The V end lost 8 bases, the J end lost 5 bases, and 15 bases lay between the germline ends. The CDR3 loop spans 13 amino acids. The DNA for the CDR3 is TGTGCCAGCGAATCCGGGACACCTGAGACCCAGTACTTC. Protein sequence: CASESGTPETQYF.

There are a few counts of this clone. The chain uses TRBV4-1 and TRBJ1-1; D is unclear. The ends were cut back, 6 bases at V and 1 base at J, with 12 bases in the middle. Germline-derived CDR1 and CDR2 are MGHRA and YSYEKL. The CDR3 runs to 14 residues. CDR3 region: CASRPEVQNTEAFF. The CDR3 region has the DNA TGCGCCAGCAGGCCAGAAGTACAGAACACTGAAGCTTTCTTT.

The chain has TRBV10-1 and TRBJ2-7; 9 bases align to TRBD1. The CDR3 sequence is 16 residues long. V dropped 6 bases and J dropped 7; count of bases not matched to a gene: 16. CDR1 WNHNN and CDR2 SYGVQD come from the germline V gene (reference sequence). CDR3 protein: CASRAGTGGGFGEQYF. The CDR3 coding sequence is TGCGCCAGCAGAGCTGGAACAGGGGGCGGTTTCGGGGAGCAGTACTTC.

Concerning this clone: The sample carries other DNA sequences with the same CDR3. This rearrangement joins TRBV5-1 to TRBJ2-3; D unresolved. The CDR3 spans 13 residues. Trimming took off 0 bases at V and 2 bases at J, with 4 bases between the two ends. CDR1 is SGHRS, CDR2 YFSETQ, per germline. Here the CDR3 DNA reads TGCGCCAGCAGCTTGGCACACACAGATACGCAGTATTTT. As protein: CASSLAHTDTQYF. Combining the CDR3 with reference TRBV5-1 and TRBJ2-3 gives the whole variable domain KAGVTQTPRYLIKTRGQQVTLSCSPISGHRSVSWYQQTPGQGLQFLFEYFSETQRNKGNFPGRFSGRQFSNSRSEMNVSTLELGDSALYLCASSLAHTDTQYFGPGTRLTVL.

The sample holds a few counts of this clone. This chain links TRBV6-5 with TRBJ1-1, with 7 bases aligning to TRBD1. The ends lost 5 bases at V and 0 bases at J; junction bases unmatched: 3. CDR3 length: 14 residues. Germline-derived CDR1 and CDR2 are MNHEY and SVGAGI. The CDR3 is CASSRTGMNTEAFF. The DNA for the CDR3 is TGTGCCAGCAGTAGGACAGGAATGAACACTGAAGCTTTCTTT.

This clone was seen more than once but under ten times. It is likely a read error, because the conserved phenylalanine at the end of the CDR3 is missing. No DNA is shown, since the ends of the CDR3 on it are uncertain; the CDR3 is the one TCRdb lists. The chain couples TRBV27 to TRBJ2-3; the table's D call, TRBD2, was not checked against the DNA. CDR1 and CDR2 (germline): MNHEY, SMNVEV (reference sequence). The CDR3 region is 15 residues in length, termini included. CDR3 sequence reads: CASSSLAGSTDTKYL.

V and J are TRBV7-2 and TRBJ2-1; D is unresolved. The length of the CDR3 is 11 residues. CDR1 and CDR2 from the germline V gene are SGHTA and FQGNSA. The V gene lost 6 bases and the J gene lost 5 bases, with 5 bases spanning the gap. The CDR3 spells CASRSNNEQFF. The CDR3 DNA follows: TGTGCCAGCAGATCTAACAATGAGCAGTTCTTC. The variable domain in full, with the rest retrieved from reference TRBV7-2 and TRBJ2-1, is GAGVSQSPSNKVTEKGKDVELRCDPISGHTALYWYRQSLGQGLEFLIYFQGNSAPDKSGLPSDRFSAERTGGSVSTLTIQRTQQEDSAVYLCASRSNNEQFFGPGTRLTVL.